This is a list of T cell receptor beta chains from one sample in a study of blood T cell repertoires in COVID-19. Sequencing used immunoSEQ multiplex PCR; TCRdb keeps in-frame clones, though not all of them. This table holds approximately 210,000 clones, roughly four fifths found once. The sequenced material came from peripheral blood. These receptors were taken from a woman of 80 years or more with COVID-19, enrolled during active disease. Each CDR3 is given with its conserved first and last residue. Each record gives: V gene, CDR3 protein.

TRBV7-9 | CAGGGTDSYKNIQYF
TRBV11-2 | CASRQGQEAFF
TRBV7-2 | CASSFQGVGTEAFF
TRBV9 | CASSQGEAEKLFF
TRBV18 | CASSPQGQISNQPQHF
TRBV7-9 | CASSYSSGRVYEQYF
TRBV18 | CASSPPGLAYRGEQFF
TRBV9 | CASSVNRESGNTIYF
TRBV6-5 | CASTPDSSYNSPLHF
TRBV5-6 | CASRLDSYNTEAFF
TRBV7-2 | CASTTGNQPQHF
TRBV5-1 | CASSLTPGNTEAFF
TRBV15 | CATTPKSPRGRTEAFF
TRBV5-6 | CASSYAGTGFVRGGYTF
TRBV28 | CASSKRIGAGELFF
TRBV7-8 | CASSPALGGNQPQHF
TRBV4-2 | CASSLGLTVNEKLFF
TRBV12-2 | CASRSRPGGEQYF
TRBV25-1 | CASSPAGGNGYTF
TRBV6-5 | CASSPPSYQPQHF
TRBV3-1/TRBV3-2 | CASRDRTGRRYGYTF
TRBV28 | CASSLASYSGTGYF
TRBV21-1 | CASMKGGCSYEQYF
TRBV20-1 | CSARGLAVQETQYF